The source of this T cell receptor (beta chain) is a study of blood T cell repertoires in COVID-19. Study details: Spain, Italy and the United States supplied samples that represented acute and convalescent COVID-19. PBMCs, B-cell-depleted T cells, or T cells were the source of the cDNA or gDNA that made up the material.

The V gene's germline CDR1 is MDHEN and CDR2 SYDVKM. V was pared by 0 bases and J by 5 bases, with 7 bases between. CDR3 length: 13 amino acids. Sequencing used immunoSEQ multiplex PCR; TCRdb keeps in-frame clones, though not all of them. The sample holds about 14,000 clones, 83% seen once. This clone has a handful of counts. Sequences were obtained from peripheral blood. This chain joins TRBV28 and TRBJ2-5; D is unresolved. The source of this sequence is a woman in her fifties or sixties with acute or convalescent COVID-19. As DNA, the CDR3 is TGTGCCAGCAGTTTATGGCCCGGGGAGACCCAGTACTTC. Translation: CASSLWPGETQYF.